This TCR beta chain was documented in a study of Tregs in tolerant kidney transplant recipients (dated by TCRdb to between 2018 and 2021). Context from the whole study: Related donors were used in the transplants with nonmyeloablative bone marrow transplantation, and mixed chimerism was transient in the human trials. The study used TCRbeta sequencing to identify donor-specific regulatory T cells before combined kidney and bone marrow transplantation, then tracked those cells after transplant. The research as a whole found: Because the study included only a small number of patients, the results must be confirmed in larger populations and under other immunosuppression protocols. For some patients the PCR primers changed over time, which made it impossible to compare the samples from those patients at the nucleotide level. Although technical replication error seemed to be minimal, the question of biological reproducibility was not addressed directly. Donor-specific Treg expansion exceeded global Treg expansion in tolerant patients, suggesting antigen-driven rather than nonspecific expansion. The most biologically relevant and donor-specific TCRbeta repertoire appeared to be identified by expanding Tregs with activated donor B cells.

Taken from the germline V gene, the CDR1 and CDR2 loops are MNHNS and SASEGT. Taken from cysteine to phenylalanine, the CDR3 has 18 residues. Only CDR3 DNA remains: 54 bases, in frame from the first base. Compared with germline, V lacks 3 bases and J lacks 0 bases; bases without a gene match: 8. In the case of this clone: Its cognate antigen has yet to be identified. No base quality values were provided; no much bigger clone lies one nucleotide off.

For TCRbeta CDR3 sequencing, genomic DNA was extracted from sorted cells using the QIAGEN DNeasy Blood and Tissue Kit. Through immunoSEQ, high-throughput TCRbeta CDR3 sequencing was done commercially, including PCR amplification with internal controls and bias correction. As for how the authors treated the data: Unique productive TCRbeta sequences were defined by CDR3 nucleotide sequence when primers matched and otherwise by CDR3 amino acid sequence together with Vbeta and Jbeta genes. To correct for sorting error, sequences found in more than one sorted population at a frequency ratio of 2:1 or less were discarded, and the remaining shared sequences were assigned to the population with the higher frequency. Donor-reactive sequences were defined as at least 5-fold expanded in CFSE-low cells versus unstimulated cells, with frequency of at least 0.01% in CFSE-low cells. Repertoire divergence was quantified by Jensen-Shannon divergence calculated from the top 100 TCRbeta sequences ranked by frequency. When a sample had multiple sequencing runs, each run was corrected for sorting error separately and the runs were then pooled. Here the immuneACCESS table is served through TCRdb, limited to in-frame sequences with V and J called. Missing clones are a known gap in these copies; in checked studies unresolved V genes cover under half, and the rest lacks a known reason. V, J and clone size are taken as reported in that table, and D and trimming were inferred from the DNA itself. Present in this sample are about 73,000 clones, around 90% of which were seen just once. The ten most abundant clones make up approximately 0.35% of the sample.

The time point label here, explained by the study, means: blood sample drawn before combined kidney and bone marrow transplant. Thawed PBMCs were FACS-sorted into unstimulated Tregs (CD4+CD25+CD127-), CD4+ non-Tregs (CD4+CD25-), CD4 cells and CD8 cells. Prior to Treg sorting, thawed PBMCs were rested overnight at 37 degrees C with roughly 200 IU/ml IL-2. The patients were several recipients of combined kidney and bone marrow transplants from the ITN036ST trial, and samples were available only from these trial subjects. Healthy control blood was processed to PBMCs by Ficoll density gradient and cryopreserved, and patient PBMCs were collected before and after transplant.

The clonotype was recovered from a human donor who received a combined kidney and bone marrow transplant. The sequenced sample was Tregs from blood, obtained before the transplant. In this chain, TRBV6-1 is recombined with TRBJ1-1; TRBD1 fits 12 bases in the junction. The DNA sequence reads TGTGCCAGCAGTGAGAGGGTCGGGACAGGGGGCCTGAACACTGAAGCTTTCTTT. This is translated as CASSERVGTGGLNTEAFF.